This TCR beta chain was profiled in a study of cytomegalovirus exposure and HLA in healthy donors. Overall study context: The study's early data release held about 85 million unique TCRs from HLA-typed donors.

As regards this clone: Its antigen is undetermined.

General observations from the study: A missense variant in DCLRE1C was later tied to TCR beta V- and J-gene trimming. The study dropped some indistinguishable V segments, TRBV6-2 and TRBV6-3 among them. Most likely, a cluster of highly shared sequence variants arose as a sequencing artifact.

PCR was performed using 60 Vbeta and 13 Jbeta primers. Here immunoSEQ multiplex PCR was the method, and the copy in TCRdb shows in-frame clones only, minus some. The data contain about 150,000 clones, approximately 80% of them singletons. V shed 1 base, J shed 7 bases, and the junction held 15 bases outside the gene matches. CDR3 length: 18 residues. The germline gives CDR1 SGHDT, CDR2 YYEEEE. The receptor's source is a man younger than 40 in good health and CMV-seropositive. The genes are TRBV5-6 and TRBJ2-1; TRBD2 aligns across 9 bases. Sequenced material: PBMCs. CDR3 DNA sequence: TGTGCCAGCAGCTTGCGATTTAGGCTAGCGGGACTTTGGAATGAGCAGTTCTTC. It is translated as CASSLRFRLAGLWNEQFF.